This passage covers 30 T cell receptor beta chains from one sample sequenced in a study of CD8+ T cells in alopecia areata. Treatment meaning: oral pan-JAK inhibitor, 5-10 mg twice daily. cDNA serving as the sequencing template came from extracted, reverse transcribed RNA. Assay: immunoSEQ multiplex PCR; the TCRdb copy retains only in-frame clones and omits some. The table records approximately 300,000 clones, roughly 64% of them present only once. The sequenced sample was CD4+ T cells sorted from blood, obtained at week 24, from a patient treated with tofacitinib. The receptors shown here come from a human donor with alopecia areata.

The chain recombines TRBV30 with TRBJ2-5; unclear D gene. Germline CDR1 GTSNPN, CDR2 SVGIG (reference sequence). Trimming removed 0 bases from V and 5 bases from J, with 7 bases in between. The CDR3 runs 12 residues. CDR3: CAWSVRSETQYF. The CDR3 DNA sequence: TGTGCCTGGAGTGTTCGGTCGGAGACCCAGTACTTC.

This chain links TRBV29-1 with TRBJ1-2, with D possibly matching TRBD1 (5 bases). Germline V lookup: CDR1 SQVTM, CDR2 ANQGSEA. V was cut by 6 bases and J by 5 bases, with 13 bases left in between. This CDR3 spans 12 amino acids. This chain's CDR3 is CSVATQGYGYTF. The DNA of the CDR3 is TGCAGCGTAGCTACTCAGGGTTATGGCTACACCTTC.

This rearrangement joins TRBV27 to TRBJ2-4; D gene ambiguous. Germline V gives CDR1 MNHEY, CDR2 SMNVEV (reference sequence). The V gene lost 6 bases and the J gene lost 1 base, with 10 bases spanning the gap. The CDR3 consists of 14 residues. CDR3 in DNA: TGTGCCAGCAGCTCCGGTTTTGCCAAAAACATTCAGTACTTC. It yields the protein CASSSGFAKNIQYF.

This clone turned up a few times. The chain employs TRBV19 and TRBJ1-1; D gene uncertain. V was shortened by 7 bases and J by 4 bases, with 7 bases between the two germline ends. This CDR3 is built from 11 residues. Germline CDR1 is LNHDA and CDR2 is SQIVND (reference sequence). CDR3 loop: CASIEGTEAFF. The CDR3 region has the DNA TGTGCCAGTATTGAGGGCACTGAAGCTTTCTTT.

The chain carries TRBV4-1 and TRBJ1-1, with unresolved D. V lost 1 base to trimming and J lost 0 bases, with 6 bases between them. CDR3 length: 14 residues. The germline V gene has CDR1 MGHRA and CDR2 YSYEKL. CDR3 DNA sequence: TGCGCCAGCAGCCAAGCAGCTGTGAACACTGAAGCTTTCTTT. This gives the protein CASSQAAVNTEAFF.

The DNA for the CDR3 is TGTGCCACCAGCGGAGGATCCCAATACTACGAGCAGTACTTC. Its protein is CATSGGSQYYEQYF. The V and J genes are TRBV15 and TRBJ2-7, with D perhaps matching TRBD2 (5 bases). Per germline, CDR1 LNHNV and CDR2 YYDKDF (reference sequence). The CDR3 totals 14 residues. V was clipped by 5 bases and J by 3 bases, with 14 bases between them.

The gene calls are TRBV7-9 and TRBJ2-5; 8 nucleotides match TRBD1. CDR3 size: 15 residues. Trimming cost V 5 bases and J 5 bases; bases outside gene matches: 10. Germline CDR1 reads SEHNR; CDR2 reads FQNEAQ (reference sequence). CDR3 protein: CASSPSGQGRETQYF. Here the CDR3 DNA reads TGTGCCAGCAGCCCAAGTGGACAGGGTCGGGAGACCCAGTACTTC.

The genes are TRBV20-1 and TRBJ1-2; D unclear. Deletions cut 8 bases from V and 8 bases from J, with 12 bases between. CDR1 is DFQATT, CDR2 SNEGSKA, per germline (reference sequence). This CDR3 comprises 10 residues. CDR3 sequence (DNA): TGCAGTTGGCCCTACAAAGGCTACACCTTC. This gives the protein CSWPYKGYTF.

The genes are TRBV18 and TRBJ1-1; possible D gene TRBD1, 5 bases. V dropped 3 bases and J dropped 4 bases, with 12 bases sitting between them. This CDR3 is built from 14 residues. Germline values: CDR1 KGHSH, CDR2 LQKENI. This CDR3 is CASSPTGTSTEAFF. CDR3 DNA sequence: TGTGCCAGCTCACCCACCGGGACCAGCACTGAAGCTTTCTTT.

This clone was seen a single time. The V gene is TRBV30, the J gene TRBJ1-2, with D perhaps TRBD1 (6 bases). The CDR3 has 14 residues. V was cut by 2 bases and J by 4 bases, with 14 bases left in between. Germline assignment: CDR1 GTSNPN and CDR2 SVGIG (reference sequence). In nucleotides, the CDR3 is TGTGCCTGGAGTCCCACGGGGGGCGGCTATGGCTACACCTTC. Its translation: CAWSPTGGGYGYTF.

This clone came up a few times. The chain carries TRBV4-2 and TRBJ1-1; a possible D gene is TRBD1 (5 bases). Trimming stripped 1 base from V and 5 bases from J, with 14 bases between. CDR1 LGHNA and CDR2 YNFKEQ come from the germline V gene. The length of the CDR3 is 15 residues. The DNA of the CDR3 is TGTGCCAGCAGCCAAGTTGGCCAGGGAGAGACTGAAGCTTTCTTT. The encoded protein is CASSQVGQGETEAFF.

This clone was detected a few times. The CDR3 DNA follows: TGTGCCTGGAGAGTGGCGGGGAGCAATCAGCCCCAGCATTTT. Translating gives CAWRVAGSNQPQHF. V usage is TRBV30 and J usage is TRBJ1-5; D unclear. V was shortened by 3 bases and J by 1 base, with 10 bases between the two germline ends. This CDR3 region has 14 residues. Germline V gene sequence: CDR1 GTSNPN, CDR2 SVGIG (reference sequence).

The chain uses TRBV7-2 and TRBJ1-1; tentatively, D is TRBD1 (5 bases). The germline gives CDR1 SGHTA, CDR2 FQGNSA. This CDR3 has 12 amino acids. V lost 7 bases and J 7 bases, leaving 13 bases between the germline ends. CDR3 bases: TGTGCCAGCACCGAGATCACAGGTGAAGCTTTCTTT. This sequence encodes CASTEITGEAFF.

J is TRBJ1-1 and V is TRBV4-2, with D unresolved. The CDR3 has 15 amino acids. The germline gives CDR1 LGHNA, CDR2 YNFKEQ. Trimming took off 3 bases at V and 7 bases at J, with 18 bases between the two ends. For the CDR3, the DNA is TGTGCCAGCAGCCAGGAATCGACCTTGCCCCTTGAAGCTTTCTTT. This gives the protein CASSQESTLPLEAFF.

This clone was detected a few times. The rearrangement joins TRBV28 to TRBJ2-2, with TRBD1 as a possible D gene (5 bases). Germline values: CDR1 MDHEN, CDR2 SYDVKM. The V end lost 5 bases, the J end lost 7 bases, and 14 bases lay between the germline ends. The CDR3 totals 14 residues. The CDR3 loop is CASSQGGSNGELFF. CDR3 bases: TGTGCCAGCAGTCAGGGTGGTAGTAACGGGGAGCTGTTTTTT.

The J gene is TRBJ2-5, the V gene TRBV4-3; D might be TRBD1 or TRBD2, each matching 5 bases. V was shortened by 1 base and J by 5 bases, with 20 bases between the two germline ends. The germline V gene has CDR1 LGHNA and CDR2 YSLEER. The CDR3 length is 17 residues. This CDR3 is CASSQGRRVGVVETQYF. The CDR3 coding sequence is TGCGCCAGCAGCCAAGGGCGTAGGGTGGGGGTCGTGGAGACCCAGTACTTC.

The V call is TRBV5-1, the J call TRBJ2-5, with 9 bases matching TRBD2. The CDR3 contains 15 residues. Germline V gives CDR1 SGHRS, CDR2 YFSETQ. V was pared by 7 bases and J by 2 bases, with 9 bases of the junction left unmatched. Here the CDR3 reads CASQQGAGGQETQYF. The CDR3 DNA reads TGCGCCAGCCAGCAGGGTGCGGGGGGGCAAGAGACCCAGTACTTC.

This chain joins TRBV7-6 and TRBJ2-7; 8 bases are a match to TRBD2. From germline, CDR1 is SGHVS and CDR2 FNYEAQ. The CDR3 length is 17 residues. V gave up 5 bases and J gave up 0 bases; unmatched junction bases: 12. Written as DNA, the CDR3 is TGTGCCAGCAGCCGGTTTACGGCGGGGGGCATCTCCTACGAGCAGTACTTC. Translation: CASSRFTAGGISYEQYF.

The rearrangement joins TRBV27 to TRBJ2-7, with unresolved D. V was clipped by 4 bases and J by 3 bases, with 10 bases between them. The CDR3 extends over 13 amino acids. The germline CDR1 and CDR2 sequences are MNHEY and SMNVEV (reference sequence). CDR3 sequence reads: CASSSAAGYEQYF. DNA for the CDR3: TGTGCCAGCAGTTCCGCGGCAGGCTACGAGCAGTACTTC.

This clone has a handful of counts. The gene calls are TRBV29-1 and TRBJ1-1; D gene uncertain. Germline CDR1 reads SQVTM; CDR2 reads ANQGSEA. V gave up 3 bases and J gave up 2 bases, with 1 base separating them. The CDR3 is 10 residues long. CDR3 amino acids: CSVDNTEAFF. CDR3 bases: TGCAGCGTTGATAACACTGAAGCTTTCTTT.

The rearrangement joins TRBV7-2 to TRBJ1-2; D is ambiguous. Germline V gene data show CDR1 as SGHTA and CDR2 as FQGNSA. The CDR3 contains 15 residues. Deletions cut 5 bases from V and 0 bases from J, with 13 bases between. The CDR3 DNA is TGTGCCAGCAGCCCCTCGTCCGGGTCTAACTATGGCTACACCTTC. It is translated as CASSPSSGSNYGYTF.

Sample share makes this clone medium-sized. This chain links TRBV29-1 with TRBJ1-4; the D is unclear. Trimming cost V 7 bases and J 10 bases, with 13 bases left between them. Germline V gene data show CDR1 as SQVTM and CDR2 as ANQGSEA. This CDR3 is 11 amino acids long. The CDR3 coding sequence is TGCAGCGGCGACGACTTGGGAAAACTGTTTTTT. It yields the protein CSGDDLGKLFF.

CDR3 protein: CASSFLGQGQETQYF. The DNA for the CDR3 is TGTGCCAGCAGCTTTTTAGGTCAGGGACAAGAGACCCAGTACTTC. This rearrangement joins TRBV5-6 to TRBJ2-5, with D possibly being TRBD1 (5 bases). The germline V and J ends were trimmed by 2 bases and 2 bases, with 13 bases remaining between them. This CDR3 region has 15 residues. In germline, CDR1 is SGHDT, CDR2 YYEEEE. The full variable domain, rest sourced from reference TRBV5-6 and TRBJ2-5, is DAGVTQSPTHLIKTRGQQVTLRCSPKSGHDTVSWYQQALGQGPQFIFQYYEEEERQRGNFPDRFSGHQFPNYSSELNVNALLLGDSALYLCASSFLGQGQETQYFGPGTRLLVL.

The chain has TRBV11-1 and TRBJ2-5; no clear D. V lost 3 bases, J lost 5 bases, and 13 bases lay in between. Per germline, CDR1 SGHAT and CDR2 FQDESV (reference sequence). This CDR3 is 14 amino acids long. The CDR3, as DNA: TGTGCCAGCAGCTTGCGACTCAAGAGGGAGACCCAGTACTTC. It encodes CASSLRLKRETQYF.

The chain combines TRBV4-1 with TRBJ1-6; D is unresolved. Trimming removed 6 bases at V and 8 bases at J, with 14 bases between. Germline V gives CDR1 MGHRA, CDR2 YSYEKL. The CDR3 sequence is 14 residues long. The CDR3 nucleotides read TGCGCCAGCAGTCAACAAGGAGGCTATTCACCCCTCCACTTT. Translating gives CASSQQGGYSPLHF.

This sequence joins TRBV4-3 and TRBJ2-7, with D possibly TRBD1 on 6 matching bases. CDR1 is LGHNA, CDR2 YSLEER, per germline. The CDR3 has 13 amino acids. Trimming stripped 0 bases from V and 4 bases from J, with 7 bases between. CDR3: CASSQERGYEQYF. The DNA of the CDR3 is TGCGCCAGCAGCCAAGAGAGGGGGTACGAGCAGTACTTC.

The chain recombines TRBV29-1 with TRBJ1-3, with D possibly TRBD1 on 6 matching bases. This CDR3 contains 16 residues. Trimming pared 3 bases from V and 3 bases from J, leaving 18 bases between. CDR1 is SQVTM and CDR2 is ANQGSEA in the germline V gene. DNA of the CDR3: TGCAGCGTTGATGCCTCAGGGGCTCCCAGTGGAAACACCATATATTTT. Its protein product is CSVDASGAPSGNTIYF.

CDR3 DNA: TGTGCCAGCAGCCTGGACAGTTGGAACACTGAAGCTTTCTTT. Translated: CASSLDSWNTEAFF. V and J are TRBV7-2 and TRBJ1-1; D might be TRBD1 (6 bases). Germline assignment: CDR1 SGHTA and CDR2 FQGNSA. The CDR3 has 14 residues. Between the trimmed V and J ends, which lost 5 bases and 1 base, there was a span of 11 bases. Drawing the rest from reference TRBV7-2 and TRBJ1-1, the complete variable domain is GAGVSQSPSNKVTEKGKDVELRCDPISGHTALYWYRQSLGQGLEFLIYFQGNSAPDKSGLPSDRFSAERTGGSVSTLTIQRTQQEDSAVYLCASSLDSWNTEAFFGQGTRLTVV.

The CDR3 protein is CSASARETQYF. In DNA, the CDR3 is TGCAGTGCTAGTGCGCGGGAGACCCAGTACTTC. The rearrangement joins TRBV20-1 to TRBJ2-5; D call uncertain. The CDR3 is 11 residues long. Germline V gives CDR1 DFQATT, CDR2 SNEGSKA (reference sequence). Trimming took off 3 bases at V and 5 bases at J, with 7 bases between the two ends.

The CDR3, as DNA: TGTGCCAGCAGTTACCAACCGGGACATAATGAAAAACTGTTTTTT. It codes for CASSYQPGHNEKLFF. The chain combines TRBV6-5 with TRBJ1-4; TRBD1 might be the D (6 bases). The length of the CDR3 is 15 residues. Germline CDR1 and CDR2: MNHEY and SVGAGI. Trimming took 2 bases from V and 4 from J, leaving 11 bases between them.